This T cell receptor beta chain was identified in a study of blood T cell repertoires in COVID-19. Study background: Researchers got acute and convalescent COVID-19 samples from the United States, Italy and Spain. Sources were T cells, B-cell-depleted T cells, or PBMCs; the material itself was cDNA or gDNA.

The V and J ends lost 4 bases and 2 bases respectively, with 6 bases between them. Germline V lookup: CDR1 LGHDT, CDR2 YNNKEL (reference sequence). The CDR3 runs to 14 residues. Original processing notes: It was from reference gene primer amplification that nucleated cell counts were estimated. The data were produced by immunoSEQ multiplex PCR, yet TCRdb's version contains in-frame clones alone and is incomplete. V, J and clone size are those of that table, while D and trimming were read from the DNA. This sample has 150,000 to 200,000 clones; approximately 80% occur once, and the top ten carry roughly 13%.

The chain joins TRBV3-1 (or the pseudogene TRBV3-2) to TRBJ1-6; D gene unclear. The sequence derives from a man between 65 and 80 years old who had recovered from COVID-19. Source material: peripheral blood. The CDR3 reads CASSPGAYNSPLHF. In DNA form, the CDR3 reads TGTGCCAGCAGCCCCGGAGCCTATAATTCACCCCTCCACTTT.